These 16 T cell receptor beta chains came from one sample sequenced in a study of patients and donors after allogeneic stem cell transplantation. TCRdb used MiXCR to reprocess the RT-PCR reads, holding one entry per CDR3 protein. The sample records hundreds of thousands of distinct CDR3 sequences, about a sixth being singletons. Sequences were obtained from blood, either unsorted or a sorted T cell fraction (not recorded which). These receptors were taken from a human donor who was either an allogeneic HSCT recipient or a stem cell or donor lymphocyte infusion donor (not recorded which). It is not recorded whose cells these are; they may come from a transplant donor.

This clonotype was observed once. Written as DNA, the CDR3 is TGCAGTGCTAGTGAGTCGGGACAGCACACAGATACGCAGTATTTT. It translates to CSASESGQHTDTQYF. The chain combines TRBV20-1 with TRBJ2-3; 7 bases line up with TRBD1. The CDR3 runs 15 residues. The germline V gene encodes CDR1 DFQATT and CDR2 SNEGSKA (reference sequence). J lost 2 bases, V lost 3 bases, and 8 bases had no gene match.

This clonotype was counted a few times. This sequence joins TRBV14 and TRBJ2-7; 7 positions agree with TRBD2. This CDR3 is 15 amino acids long. Germline lookup yields CDR1 SGHDN and CDR2 FVKESK. V shed 0 bases, J shed 8 bases, and the junction held 10 bases outside the gene matches. The CDR3 is CASSQERKGEGKQYF. The CDR3 nucleotides are TGTGCCAGCAGCCAAGAAAGGAAAGGGGAGGGAAAGCAGTACTTC.

Only a few counts were recorded for this clonotype. This chain uses TRBV12-3 or TRBV12-4 with TRBJ2-3; TRBD1 is a possible D gene (5 bases). V was clipped by 2 bases and J by 5 bases, with 14 bases between them. The CDR3 is made up of 15 amino acids. DNA of the CDR3: TGTGCCAGCAGTTTATATGGCAGGGTAAAAGATACGCAGTATTTT. As protein: CASSLYGRVKDTQYF.

This chain uses TRBV12-3 or TRBV12-4 with TRBJ2-2; 12 nucleotides match TRBD1. The junction had 7 bases not matched to a gene; V was cut back by 4 bases and J by 7 bases. The CDR3 length is 16 residues. CDR3 amino acids: CASSSRDRGQSGELFF. The CDR3 DNA follows: TGTGCCAGCAGTTCCCGGGACAGGGGGCAGAGCGGGGAGCTGTTTTTT.

CDR3 sequence (DNA): TGTGCCAGCAGTGAAGGGACAGGGTCGGCGTTTAATTCACCCCTCCACTTT. Translating it yields CASSEGTGSAFNSPLHF. The V and J genes are TRBV6-1 and TRBJ1-6; TRBD1 aligns across 8 bases. CDR3 size: 17 residues. The V segment lost 1 base and the J segment 6 bases; nucleotides outside the gene matches: 8. Germline CDR1 reads MNHNS; CDR2 reads SASEGT.

This rearrangement joins TRBV24-1 to TRBJ2-1, with unresolved D. The CDR3 is 12 residues long. The V gene lost 3 bases and the J gene lost 12 bases, with 11 bases spanning the gap. Germline values: CDR1 KGHDR, CDR2 SFDVKD. This CDR3 reads CATSDNGRSQFF. The CDR3 region has the DNA TGTGCCACCAGTGATAACGGTAGGTCGCAGTTCTTC.

In this sample, this clonotype turned up many times. The V call is TRBV12-3 or TRBV12-4, the J call TRBJ2-1; perhaps TRBD2 as D (5 bases). Trimming cost V 6 bases and J 4 bases, with 13 bases left between them. The length of the CDR3 is 14 residues. The CDR3 spells CASRRPGNYNEQFF. The CDR3 DNA reads TGTGCCAGCAGACGGCCGGGAAATTACAATGAGCAGTTCTTC.

The CDR3 coding sequence is TGCAGTGCTAGTGGCAGGGTACTAGCCAAAAACATTCAGTACTTC. It yields the protein CSASGRVLAKNIQYF. The chain carries TRBV20-1 and TRBJ2-4; tentative D call: TRBD1 (5 bases). CDR3 length: 15 amino acids. The germline gives CDR1 DFQATT, CDR2 SNEGSKA (reference sequence). Between the trimmed V and J ends, which lost 3 bases and 0 bases, there was a span of 12 bases.

The V and J genes are TRBV5-6 and TRBJ2-2, with 7 bases aligning to TRBD2. This CDR3 has 16 amino acids. The J segment lost 11 bases and the V segment lost 0 bases, leaving 13 bases of the junction unmatched. Germline V gene data show CDR1 as SGHDT and CDR2 as YYEEEE. The CDR3 region is CASSLAGGTSGGELFF. The CDR3 nucleotides read TGTGCCAGCAGCTTGGCCGGGGGGACCTCCGGTGGAGAGCTGTTTTTT.

The rearrangement joins TRBV7-9 to TRBJ2-1, with 13 bases fitting TRBD2. Germline V gives CDR1 SEHNR, CDR2 FQNEAQ (reference sequence). J gave up 12 bases and V 5 bases, and 7 bases lay outside the gene matches. The CDR3 is 14 amino acids. The CDR3 here is CASSETSGGPRQFF. CDR3 nucleotides: TGTGCCAGCAGCGAGACTAGCGGGGGGCCCCGGCAGTTCTTC. The entire variable domain, with the rest obtained from reference TRBV7-9 and TRBJ2-1, is as follows: DTGVSQNPRHKITKRGQNVTFRCDPISEHNRLYWYRQTLGQGPEFLTYFQNEAQLEKSRLLSDRFSAERPKGSFSTLEIQRTEQGDSAMYLCASSETSGGPRQFFGPGTRLTVL.

V gene TRBV20-1 combines with J gene TRBJ2-4; D call uncertain. The CDR3 consists of 11 residues. Trimming removed 1 base at V and 9 bases at J, with 7 bases between. Germline V gene lookup returns CDR1 DFQATT and CDR2 SNEGSKA (reference sequence). DNA of the CDR3: TGCAGTGCTAGAGTTAACGGCATTCAGTACTTC. This sequence encodes CSARVNGIQYF.

This clonotype appeared a few times. This rearrangement joins TRBV30 to TRBJ1-6; TRBD1 is a possible D gene (5 bases). The V and J ends lost 0 bases and 6 bases respectively, with 9 bases between them. CDR3 length equals 14 residues. Germline loops: CDR1 GTSNPN, CDR2 SVGIG (reference sequence). Here the CDR3 reads CAWSVEGTNSPLHF. The CDR3 region has the DNA TGTGCCTGGAGTGTAGAAGGGACTAATTCACCCCTCCACTTT.

The chain joins TRBV12-5 to TRBJ2-7; no clear D gene. The CDR3 extends over 13 amino acids. Germline loops: CDR1 LGHNT, CDR2 FRNRAP. V was pared by 6 bases and J by 2 bases, with 11 bases between. CDR3 region: CASGPRAPYEQYF. The CDR3 DNA is TGTGCTAGTGGCCCTCGGGCTCCCTACGAGCAGTACTTC.

This clonotype was picked up a small number of times. The rearrangement links TRBV3-1 to TRBJ1-2, with no clear D. V lost 4 bases and J lost 1, with 7 bases in between. The germline V gene has CDR1 LGHDT and CDR2 YNNKEL (reference sequence). The CDR3 loop spans 13 amino acids. CDR3 protein: CASSPDYNYGYTF. CDR3 nucleotides: TGTGCCAGCAGCCCAGATTATAACTATGGCTACACCTTC.

This clonotype was recorded many times. CDR3 sequence reads: CASSFGGNTIYF. As DNA, the CDR3 is TGTGCCAGCAGTTTCGGGGGAAACACCATATATTTT. J is TRBJ1-3 and V is TRBV7-9; D is unclear. Germline values: CDR1 SEHNR, CDR2 FQNEAQ (reference sequence). V was trimmed by 6 bases and J by 4 bases, leaving 7 bases between them. CDR3 size: 12 residues.

This clonotype was detected a few times. The J gene is TRBJ1-1, the V gene TRBV12-3 or TRBV12-4; no firm D call. The V and J ends lost 5 bases and 0 bases respectively, with 10 bases between them. CDR3 length equals 14 residues. CDR3 loop: CASSIRRMNTEAFF. DNA of the CDR3: TGTGCCAGCAGTATCAGAAGGATGAACACTGAAGCTTTCTTT.